This T cell receptor beta chain comes out of a study of T cell changes during pregnancy in multiple sclerosis. The V gene lost 6 bases and the J gene lost 5 bases, with 14 bases spanning the gap. Germline loops: CDR1 ENHRY, CDR2 SYGVKD. The CDR3 length is 14 residues. The assay was immunoSEQ multiplex PCR, and TCRdb's table has in-frame clones only and misses some. The sample gives around 40,000 clones, roughly nine tenths of which show up once; around 0.78% is in the top ten. This chain joins TRBV10-3 and TRBJ2-1, with D tentatively TRBD1 (6 bases). The sequencing used CD4+ T cells from peripheral blood mononuclear cells, collected in the third trimester of pregnancy. The TCR was taken from a female donor with multiple sclerosis, enrolled in a pregnancy study. CDR3 loop: CAIRRMGADNEQFF. CDR3 in DNA: TGTGCCATCAGGCGAATGGGGGCGGACAATGAGCAGTTCTTC.